There are a few counts of the clone carrying this T cell receptor beta chain. The data were obtained in a study of blood T cell repertoires in COVID-19. Whole-study context: Samples representing acute and convalescent COVID-19 were sourced from the United States, Italy and Spain. PBMCs, B-cell-depleted T cells, or T cells were the source of the cDNA or gDNA that made up the material.

CDR3 length equals 15 residues. V was clipped by 0 bases and J by 3 bases; unmatched bases: 4. Germline V lookup: CDR1 SGDLS, CDR2 YYNGEE. Profiling relied on immunoSEQ multiplex PCR, and the TCRdb table lists in-frame clones only, not all of them. The table lists 350,000 to 400,000 clones, approximately 86% of them singletons. Seattle patients were enrolled during active infection and followed longitudinally. This chain connects TRBV9 to TRBJ2-3; 7 nucleotides agree with TRBD2. The sample was peripheral blood. The sequence came from a woman in her sixties with COVID-19, enrolled during active disease. The CDR3 nucleotides read TGTGCCAGCAGCGTAGGGGCTAGCGGAACAGATACGCAGTATTTT. It yields the protein CASSVGASGTDTQYF.